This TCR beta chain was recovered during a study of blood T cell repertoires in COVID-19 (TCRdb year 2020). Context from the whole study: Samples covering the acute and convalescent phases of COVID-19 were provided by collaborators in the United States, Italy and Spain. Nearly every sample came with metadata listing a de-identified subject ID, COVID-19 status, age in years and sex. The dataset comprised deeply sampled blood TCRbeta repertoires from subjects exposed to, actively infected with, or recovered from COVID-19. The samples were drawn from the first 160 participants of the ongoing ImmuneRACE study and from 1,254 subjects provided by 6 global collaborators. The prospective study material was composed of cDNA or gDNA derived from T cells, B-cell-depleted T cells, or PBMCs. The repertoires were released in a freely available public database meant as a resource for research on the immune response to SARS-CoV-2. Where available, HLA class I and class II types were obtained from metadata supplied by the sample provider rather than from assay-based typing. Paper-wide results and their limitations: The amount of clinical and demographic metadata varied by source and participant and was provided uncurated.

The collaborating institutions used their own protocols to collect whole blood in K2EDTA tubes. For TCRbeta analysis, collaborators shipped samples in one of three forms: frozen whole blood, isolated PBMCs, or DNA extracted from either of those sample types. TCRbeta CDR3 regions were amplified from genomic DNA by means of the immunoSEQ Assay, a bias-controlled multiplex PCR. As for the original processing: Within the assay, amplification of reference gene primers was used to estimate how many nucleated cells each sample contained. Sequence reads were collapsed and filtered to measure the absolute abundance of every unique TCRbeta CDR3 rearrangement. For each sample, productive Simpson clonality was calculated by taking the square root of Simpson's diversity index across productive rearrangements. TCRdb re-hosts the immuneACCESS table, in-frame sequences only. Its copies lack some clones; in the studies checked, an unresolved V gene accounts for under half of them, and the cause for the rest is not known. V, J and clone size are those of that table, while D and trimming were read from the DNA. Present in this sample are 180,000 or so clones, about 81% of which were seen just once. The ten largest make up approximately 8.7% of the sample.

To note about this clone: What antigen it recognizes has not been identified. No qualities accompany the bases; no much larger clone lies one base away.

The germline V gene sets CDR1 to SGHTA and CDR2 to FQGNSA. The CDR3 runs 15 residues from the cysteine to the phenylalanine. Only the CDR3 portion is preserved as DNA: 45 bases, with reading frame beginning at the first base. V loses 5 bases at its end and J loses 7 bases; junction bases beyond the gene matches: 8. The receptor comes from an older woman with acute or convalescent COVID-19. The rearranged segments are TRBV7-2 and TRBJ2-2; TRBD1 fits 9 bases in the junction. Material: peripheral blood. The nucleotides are TGTGCCAGCAGCGCCCGACAGGGGGGACTCGGGGAGCTGTTTTTT. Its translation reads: CASSARQGGLGELFF.